The 2 T cell receptor beta chains given below trace back to one sample, sequenced in a study of CD8+ T cells in alopecia areata. After isolation, RNA underwent reverse transcription to generate cDNA as the sequencing template. Clones were read by immunoSEQ multiplex PCR, and TCRdb kept only the in-frame ones, dropping some. The sample consists of about 200,000 clones, 57% of them appearing once. The specimen comprised CD4+ T cells sorted from blood, sampled at week 0. The receptors shown here come from a human donor with alopecia areata.

V and J are TRBV5-4 and TRBJ2-3; 9 nucleotides align to TRBD2. From germline, CDR1 is SGHNT and CDR2 YYREEE (reference sequence). CDR3 length: 17 residues. V lost 0 bases to trimming and J lost 0 bases; unmatched junction nucleotides: 5. The CDR3 DNA sequence: TGTGCCAGCAGCTTGGGACTAGCGGTCCTTAGCACAGATACGCAGTATTTT. Translating it yields CASSLGLAVLSTDTQYF.

Turning to this clone: At the DNA level, this CDR3 is encoded by other sequences in the same sample as well. The rearrangement uses TRBV7-9 and TRBJ1-2, with 7 bases aligning to TRBD1. Per the germline V gene, CDR1 is SEHNR and CDR2 is FQNEAQ (reference sequence). This CDR3 has 13 amino acids. V lost 3 bases to trimming and J lost 3 bases; unmatched junction nucleotides: 1. The DNA for the CDR3 is TGTGCCAGCAGCTTGACAGGGTACTATGGCTACACCTTC. Protein sequence: CASSLTGYYGYTF.